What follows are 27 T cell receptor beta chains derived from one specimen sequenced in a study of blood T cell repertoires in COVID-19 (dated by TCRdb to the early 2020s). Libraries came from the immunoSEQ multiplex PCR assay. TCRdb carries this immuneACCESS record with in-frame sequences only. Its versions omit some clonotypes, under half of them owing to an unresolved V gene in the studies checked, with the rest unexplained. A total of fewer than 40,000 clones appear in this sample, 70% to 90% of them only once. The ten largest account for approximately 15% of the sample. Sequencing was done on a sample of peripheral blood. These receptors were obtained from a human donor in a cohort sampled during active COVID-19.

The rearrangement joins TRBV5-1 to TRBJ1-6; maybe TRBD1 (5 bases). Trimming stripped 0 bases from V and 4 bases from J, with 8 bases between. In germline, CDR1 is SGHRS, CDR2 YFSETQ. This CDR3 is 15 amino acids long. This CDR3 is CASSLGTGYNSPLHF. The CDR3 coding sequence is TGCGCCAGCAGCTTGGGAACAGGATATAATTCACCCCTCCACTTT.

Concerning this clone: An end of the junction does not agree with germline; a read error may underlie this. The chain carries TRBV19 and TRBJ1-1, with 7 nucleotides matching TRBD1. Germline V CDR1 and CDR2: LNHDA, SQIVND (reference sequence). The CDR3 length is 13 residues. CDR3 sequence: CASRDSGRKSKDF. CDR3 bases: TGTGCCAGCCGGGACAGCGGCCGTAAGAGTAAGGACTTT.

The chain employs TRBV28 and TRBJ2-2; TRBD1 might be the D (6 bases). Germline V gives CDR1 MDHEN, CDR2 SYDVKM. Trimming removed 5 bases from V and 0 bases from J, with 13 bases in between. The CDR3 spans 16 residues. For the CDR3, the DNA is TGTGCCAGCAGTCCTGACAGGAGCCCGAACACCGGGGAGCTGTTTTTT. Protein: CASSPDRSPNTGELFF.

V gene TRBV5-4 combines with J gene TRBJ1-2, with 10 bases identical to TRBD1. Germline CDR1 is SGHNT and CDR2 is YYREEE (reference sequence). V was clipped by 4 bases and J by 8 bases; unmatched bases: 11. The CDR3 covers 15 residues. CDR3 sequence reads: CASSQNRQGARGYTF. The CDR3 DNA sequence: TGTGCCAGCAGCCAAAACCGACAGGGGGCTAGGGGCTACACCTTC. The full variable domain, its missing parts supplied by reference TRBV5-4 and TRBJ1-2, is ETGVTQSPTHLIKTRGQQVTLRCSSQSGHNTVSWYQQALGQGPQFIFQYYREEENGRGNFPPRFSGLQFPNYSSELNVNALELDDSALYLCASSQNRQGARGYTFGSGTRLTVV.

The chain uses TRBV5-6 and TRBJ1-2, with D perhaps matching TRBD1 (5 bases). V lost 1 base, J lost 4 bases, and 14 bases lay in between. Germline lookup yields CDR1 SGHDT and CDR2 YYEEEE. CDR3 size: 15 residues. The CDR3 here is CASSLRGGVSYGYTF. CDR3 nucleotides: TGTGCCAGCAGCTTGAGGGGTGGAGTTAGCTATGGCTACACCTTC.

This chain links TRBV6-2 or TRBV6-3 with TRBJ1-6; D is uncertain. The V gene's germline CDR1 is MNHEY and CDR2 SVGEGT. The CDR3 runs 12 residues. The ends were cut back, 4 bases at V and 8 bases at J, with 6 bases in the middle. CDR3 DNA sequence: TGTGCCAGCAGTTTGAGGTATTCACCCCTCCACTTT. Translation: CASSLRYSPLHF.

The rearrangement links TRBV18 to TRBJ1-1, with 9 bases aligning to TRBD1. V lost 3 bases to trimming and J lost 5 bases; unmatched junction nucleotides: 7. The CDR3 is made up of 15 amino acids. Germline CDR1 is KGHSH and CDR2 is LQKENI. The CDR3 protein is CASSPQQGAGTEAFF. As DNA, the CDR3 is TGTGCCAGCTCACCCCAACAGGGGGCAGGGACTGAAGCTTTCTTT.

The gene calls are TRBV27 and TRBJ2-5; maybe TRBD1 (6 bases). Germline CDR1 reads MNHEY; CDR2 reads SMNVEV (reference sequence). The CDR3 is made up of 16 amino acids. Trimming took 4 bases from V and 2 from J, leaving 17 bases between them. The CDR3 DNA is TGTGCCAGCAGTTCCCGAGGGGGATGGGGACAAGAGACCCAGTACTTC. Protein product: CASSSRGGWGQETQYF.

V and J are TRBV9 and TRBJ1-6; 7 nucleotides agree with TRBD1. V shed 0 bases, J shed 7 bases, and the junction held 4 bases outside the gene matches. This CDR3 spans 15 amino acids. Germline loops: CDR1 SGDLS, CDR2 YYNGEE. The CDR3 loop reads CASSVVDRQNSPLHF. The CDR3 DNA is TGTGCCAGCAGCGTAGTGGACAGGCAAAATTCACCCCTCCACTTT.

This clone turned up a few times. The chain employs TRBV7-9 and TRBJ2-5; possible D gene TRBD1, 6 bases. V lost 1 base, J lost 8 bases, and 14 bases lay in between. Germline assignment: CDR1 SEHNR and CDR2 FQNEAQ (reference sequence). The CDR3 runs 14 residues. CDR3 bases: TGTGCCAGCAGCTTAGTAGCAGGGGAAGGTACCCAGTACTTC. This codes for CASSLVAGEGTQYF.

This CDR3 reads CASCRDSYNEQFF. The CDR3 DNA is TGTGCCAGCTGCCGGGACAGCTACAATGAGCAGTTCTTC. V usage is TRBV6-5 and J usage is TRBJ2-1; 7 bases are shared with TRBD1. V gave up 8 bases and J gave up 3 bases; unmatched junction bases: 4. The CDR3 has 13 residues. Germline CDR1 is MNHEY and CDR2 is SVGAGI.

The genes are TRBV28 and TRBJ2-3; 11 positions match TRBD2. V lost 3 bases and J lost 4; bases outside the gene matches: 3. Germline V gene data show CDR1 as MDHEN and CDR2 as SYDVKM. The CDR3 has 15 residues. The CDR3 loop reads CASSLIAGGSDTQYF. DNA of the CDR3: TGTGCCAGCAGTTTGATAGCGGGGGGGTCAGATACGCAGTATTTT.

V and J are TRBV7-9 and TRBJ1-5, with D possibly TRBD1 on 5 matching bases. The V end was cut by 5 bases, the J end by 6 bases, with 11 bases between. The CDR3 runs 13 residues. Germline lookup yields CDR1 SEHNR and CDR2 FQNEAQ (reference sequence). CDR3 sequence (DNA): TGTGCCAGCAGCCGGGGGGTGAGTCAGCCCCAGCATTTT. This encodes CASSRGVSQPQHF.

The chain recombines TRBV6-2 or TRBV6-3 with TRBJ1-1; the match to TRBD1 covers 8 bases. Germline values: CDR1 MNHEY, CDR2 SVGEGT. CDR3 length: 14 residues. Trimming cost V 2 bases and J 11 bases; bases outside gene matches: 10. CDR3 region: CASSYGPGGAAAFF. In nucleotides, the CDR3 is TGTGCCAGCAGTTACGGGCCAGGGGGCGCGGCGGCTTTCTTT.

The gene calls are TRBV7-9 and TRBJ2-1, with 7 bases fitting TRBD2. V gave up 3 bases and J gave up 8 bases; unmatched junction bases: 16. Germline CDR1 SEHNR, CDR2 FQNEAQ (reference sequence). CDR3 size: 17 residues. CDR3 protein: CASSFVYWTRDDDEQFF. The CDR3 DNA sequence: TGTGCCAGCAGCTTCGTTTACTGGACTAGGGACGACGATGAGCAGTTCTTC.

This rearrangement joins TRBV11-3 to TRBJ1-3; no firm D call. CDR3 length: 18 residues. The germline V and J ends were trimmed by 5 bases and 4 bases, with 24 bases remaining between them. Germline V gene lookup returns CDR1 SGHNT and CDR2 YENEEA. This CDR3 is CASSPPRSSRVGGNTIYF. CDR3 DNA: TGTGCCAGCAGCCCCCCACGGTCGTCGCGAGTGGGCGGAAACACCATATATTTT.

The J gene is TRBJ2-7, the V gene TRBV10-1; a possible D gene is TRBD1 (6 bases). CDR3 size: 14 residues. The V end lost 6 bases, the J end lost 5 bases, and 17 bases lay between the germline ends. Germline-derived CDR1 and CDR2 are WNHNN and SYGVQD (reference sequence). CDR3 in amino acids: CASREQGPKHEQYF. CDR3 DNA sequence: TGCGCCAGCAGAGAACAGGGCCCGAAACACGAGCAGTACTTC.

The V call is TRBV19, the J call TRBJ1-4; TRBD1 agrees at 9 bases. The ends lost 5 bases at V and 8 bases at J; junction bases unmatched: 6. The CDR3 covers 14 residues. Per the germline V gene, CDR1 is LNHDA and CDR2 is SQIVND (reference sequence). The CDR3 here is CASSVGQGHEKLFF. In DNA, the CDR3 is TGTGCCAGTAGTGTGGGACAGGGTCACGAAAAACTGTTTTTT.

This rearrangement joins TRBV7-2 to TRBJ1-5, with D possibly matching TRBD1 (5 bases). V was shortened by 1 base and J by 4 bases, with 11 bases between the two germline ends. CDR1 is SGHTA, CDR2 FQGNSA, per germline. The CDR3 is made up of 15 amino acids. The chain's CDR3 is CASSLVGGGNQPQHF. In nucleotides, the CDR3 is TGTGCCAGCAGCTTAGTGGGGGGAGGAAATCAGCCCCAGCATTTT.

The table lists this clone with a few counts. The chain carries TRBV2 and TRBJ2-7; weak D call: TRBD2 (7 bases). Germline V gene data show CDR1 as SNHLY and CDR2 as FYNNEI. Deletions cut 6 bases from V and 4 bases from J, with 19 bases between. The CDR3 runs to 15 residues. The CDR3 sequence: CASRGGDSGFYEQYF. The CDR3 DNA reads TGTGCCAGCAGAGGGGGGGACTCAGGCTTTTACGAGCAGTACTTC.

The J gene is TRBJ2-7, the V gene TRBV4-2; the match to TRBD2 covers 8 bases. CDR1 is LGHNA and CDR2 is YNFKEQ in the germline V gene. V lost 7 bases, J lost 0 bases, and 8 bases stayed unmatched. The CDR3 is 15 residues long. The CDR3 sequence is CASKRSGGSSYEQYF. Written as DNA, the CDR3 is TGTGCCAGCAAACGGAGCGGGGGCAGCTCCTACGAGCAGTACTTC.

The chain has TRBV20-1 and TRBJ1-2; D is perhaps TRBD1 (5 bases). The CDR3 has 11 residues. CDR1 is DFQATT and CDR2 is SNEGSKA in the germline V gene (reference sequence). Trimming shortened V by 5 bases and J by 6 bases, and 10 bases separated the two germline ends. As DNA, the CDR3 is TGCAGTGCTGTTAGGGGCAATGGCTACACCTTC. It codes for CSAVRGNGYTF.

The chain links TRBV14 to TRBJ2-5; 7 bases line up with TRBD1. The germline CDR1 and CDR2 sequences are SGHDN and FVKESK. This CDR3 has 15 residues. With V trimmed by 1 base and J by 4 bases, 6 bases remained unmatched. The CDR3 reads CASSQARGPRETQYF. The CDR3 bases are TGTGCCAGCAGCCAAGCTAGGGGGCCACGAGAGACCCAGTACTTC.

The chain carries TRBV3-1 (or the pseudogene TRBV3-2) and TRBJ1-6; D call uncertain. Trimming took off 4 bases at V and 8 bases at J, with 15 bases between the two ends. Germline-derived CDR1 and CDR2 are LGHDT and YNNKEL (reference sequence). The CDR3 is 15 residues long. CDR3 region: CASSLSREGDSPLHF. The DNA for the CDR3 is TGTGCCAGCAGCCTCTCCCGAGAGGGCGATTCACCCCTCCACTTT.

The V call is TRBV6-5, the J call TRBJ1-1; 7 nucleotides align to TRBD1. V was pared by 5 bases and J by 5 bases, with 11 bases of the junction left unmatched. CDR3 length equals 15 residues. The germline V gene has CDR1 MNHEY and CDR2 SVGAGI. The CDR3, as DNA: TGTGCCAGCAGTCACCCAGGGGGTAGGGGGACTGAAGCTTTCTTT. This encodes CASSHPGGRGTEAFF.

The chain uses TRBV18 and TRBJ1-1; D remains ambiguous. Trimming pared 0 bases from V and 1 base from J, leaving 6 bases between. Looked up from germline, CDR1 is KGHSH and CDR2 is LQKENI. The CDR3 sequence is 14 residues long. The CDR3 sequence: CASSPPMRNTEAFF. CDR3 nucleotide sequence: TGTGCCAGCTCACCACCGATGAGGAACACTGAAGCTTTCTTT.

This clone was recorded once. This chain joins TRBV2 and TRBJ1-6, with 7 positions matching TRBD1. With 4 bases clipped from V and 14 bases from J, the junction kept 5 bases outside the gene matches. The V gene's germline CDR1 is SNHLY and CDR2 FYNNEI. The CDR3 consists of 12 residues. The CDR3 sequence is CASSGDREALHF. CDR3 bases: TGTGCCAGCAGTGGTGACAGGGAAGCCCTCCACTTT.